This entry lists 6 T cell receptor beta chains sequenced from one sample in a study of blood T cell repertoires in COVID-19. The protocol was immunoSEQ multiplex PCR, while the TCRdb copy is restricted to in-frame clones and leaves out a portion. The table shows about 260,000 clones, with over 80% occurring only once. The specimen sequenced was peripheral blood. These receptor sequences come from a woman aged 70-85 years with COVID-19, enrolled during active disease.

The V gene is TRBV11-2, the J gene TRBJ2-7, with 11 bases that match TRBD2. J was trimmed by 5 bases and V by 3 bases; bases with no gene match: 6. CDR3 length: 15 amino acids. The germline gives CDR1 SGHAT, CDR2 FQNNGV. Here the CDR3 reads CASSFKTSGTNEQYF. The DNA for the CDR3 is TGTGCCAGCAGCTTTAAGACTAGCGGGACAAACGAGCAGTACTTC. The variable domain in full, with the rest retrieved from reference TRBV11-2 and TRBJ2-7, is EAGVAQSPRYKIIEKRQSVAFWCNPISGHATLYWYQQILGQGPKLLIQFQNNGVVDDSQLPKDRFSAERLKGVDSTLKIQPAKLEDSAVYLCASSFKTSGTNEQYFGPGTRLTVT.

The chain combines TRBV7-2 with TRBJ2-3; possibly TRBD1 for D (6 bases). The CDR3 totals 16 residues. The germline gives CDR1 SGHTA, CDR2 FQGNSA. V lost 0 bases, J lost 1 base, and 11 bases lay in between. The CDR3 nucleotides are TGTGCCAGCAGCTTAGCAGGGGGTCGGGGCACAGATACGCAGTATTTT. Its protein product is CASSLAGGRGTDTQYF.

DNA of the CDR3: TGCGCCAGCAGCTTGGGGTCAGGGGGCAATGAGCAGTTCTTC. It translates to CASSLGSGGNEQFF. This chain uses TRBV5-1 with TRBJ2-1; 7 positions agree with TRBD1. CDR1 and CDR2 from the germline V gene are SGHRS and YFSETQ. J gave up 6 bases and V 0 bases, and 3 bases lay outside the gene matches. This CDR3 comprises 14 residues.

CDR3 in DNA: TGTGCCAGCAGCTCAGGGGGCATCAATCAGCCCCAGCATTTT. Residues: CASSSGGINQPQHF. The chain uses TRBV25-1 and TRBJ1-5; 8 positions agree with TRBD1. The CDR3 has 14 amino acids. Germline lookup yields CDR1 MGHDK and CDR2 SYGVNS. V was pared by 6 bases and J by 3 bases, with 4 bases of the junction left unmatched.

The rearrangement uses TRBV30 and TRBJ2-6; D is uncertain. Per the germline V gene, CDR1 is GTSNPN and CDR2 is SVGIG (reference sequence). V was pared by 4 bases and J by 0 bases, with 7 bases between. The CDR3 consists of 14 residues. CDR3 nucleotide sequence: TGTGCCTGGATCCAGGTCTCTGGGGCCAACGTCCTGACTTTC. Residues: CAWIQVSGANVLTF. The whole variable domain, remainder taken from reference TRBV30 and TRBJ2-6, is SQTIHQWPATLVQPVGSPLSLECTVEGTSNPNLYWYRQAAGRGLQLLFYSVGIGQISSEVPQNLSASRPQDRQFILSSKKLLLSDSGFYLCAWIQVSGANVLTFGAGSRLTVL.

The chain couples TRBV3-1 (or the pseudogene TRBV3-2) to TRBJ2-2; TRBD1 might be the D (6 bases). The CDR3 spans 17 residues. Germline CDR1 reads LGHDT; CDR2 reads YNNKEL (reference sequence). V gave up 4 bases and J gave up 0 bases, with 15 bases separating them. The CDR3 DNA reads as TGTGCCAGCAGCCGAGCGACCGGGACACCGAACACCGGGGAGCTGTTTTTT. The encoded protein is CASSRATGTPNTGELFF.